This T cell receptor beta chain emerged from a study of cytomegalovirus exposure and HLA in healthy donors. The study's findings and limits: V- and J-gene trimming in TCR beta was tied to a missense DCLRE1C variant by an analysis performed later. Later on, an analysis found that several of the most significant clusters appeared to be linked to common viral pathogens, which included parvovirus B19.

Amplification used 60 Vbeta primers and 13 Jbeta primers. Profiling relied on immunoSEQ multiplex PCR, and the TCRdb table lists in-frame clones only, not all of them. The repertoire holds more than 150,000 clones, over 70% seen once, with 2.2% in the top ten. Concerning this clone itself: No antigen is known for it.

The CDR3 covers 14 residues. Germline-derived CDR1 and CDR2 are SGHVS and FNYEAQ. Trimming stripped 7 bases from V and 4 bases from J, with 16 bases between. The clonotype was recovered from a young woman in good health and CMV-seronegative. The chain uses TRBV7-6 and TRBJ1-1, with a possible D match to TRBD1 (5 bases). Sequenced input: PBMCs. CDR3 residues: CASTQKGGGTEAFF. CDR3 sequence (DNA): TGTGCCAGCACACAAAAGGGCGGGGGCACTGAAGCTTTCTTT. Full variable domain (rest looked up from reference TRBV7-6 and TRBJ1-1): GAGVSQSPRYKVTKRGQDVALRCDPISGHVSLYWYRQALGQGPEFLTYFNYEAQQDKSGLPNDRFSAERPEGSISTLTIQRTEQRDSAMYRCASTQKGGGTEAFFGQGTRLTVV.